Shown below are 22 T cell receptor beta chains from a single sample sequenced in a study of human T cells and chemical hapten exposure. Time point specified: healthy volunteer bleed at 6 weeks. The authors' total RNA extraction used unfractionated whole blood. TCRdb ran MiXCR on the RACE reads and lists one entry per CDR3 protein. The sample includes some 78,000 distinct CDR3 sequences, roughly 8.6% of them seen just once. The sequencing sample was made of whole blood. The receptor source for this set is a male donor in good health. Some clones in this sample may be carry-over from other donors' samples.

This clonotype has at least ten counts. The rearrangement uses TRBV4-2 and TRBJ1-2, with a possible D match to TRBD1 (5 bases). Germline V gives CDR1 LGHNA, CDR2 YNFKEQ. Trimming stripped 0 bases from V and 4 bases from J, with 6 bases between. The CDR3 is 13 residues long. CDR3 in amino acids: CASSQDRGYGYTF. CDR3 nucleotide sequence: TGTGCCAGCAGCCAAGATAGGGGCTATGGCTACACCTTC.

This clonotype was seen more than once but under ten times. J is TRBJ2-1 and V is TRBV5-1; 11 bases align to TRBD2. The CDR3 covers 16 residues. Germline V gene lookup returns CDR1 SGHRS and CDR2 YFSETQ. V lost 4 bases to trimming and J lost 4 bases; unmatched junction nucleotides: 7. CDR3 in amino acids: CASSGGGLAVYNEQFF. CDR3 nucleotides: TGCGCCAGCAGCGGGGGGGGACTAGCGGTGTACAATGAGCAGTTCTTC.

The chain has TRBV16 and TRBJ1-1; D remains unclear. The CDR3 consists of 11 residues. The germline gives CDR1 KGHSY, CDR2 FQNENV. Trimming shortened V by 4 bases and J by 7 bases, and 7 bases separated the two germline ends. The CDR3 here is CASSPKSEAFF. The CDR3 DNA is TGTGCCAGCAGCCCTAAAAGTGAAGCTTTCTTT. Drawing the rest from reference TRBV16 and TRBJ1-1, the complete variable domain is GEEVAQTPKHLVRGEGQKAKLYCAPIKGHSYVFWYQQVLKNEFKFLISFQNENVFDETGMPKERFSAKCLPNSPCSLEIQATKLEDSAVYFCASSPKSEAFFGQGTRLTVV.

The V and J genes are TRBV7-2 and TRBJ1-1; tentative D call: TRBD1 (5 bases). The V gene's germline CDR1 is SGHTA and CDR2 FQGNSA. The CDR3 length is 16 residues. With 4 bases removed from V and 3 bases from J, the gap between germline ends came to 18 bases. CDR3 sequence: CASSSGVGAMDTEAFF. The CDR3 nucleotides read TGTGCCAGCAGCTCCGGGGTCGGGGCCATGGACACTGAAGCTTTCTTT.

The chain joins TRBV4-2 to TRBJ2-7; weak D call: TRBD2 (5 bases). The CDR3 is 16 amino acids. With 4 bases removed from V and 3 bases from J, the gap between germline ends came to 19 bases. Per the germline V gene, CDR1 is LGHNA and CDR2 is YNFKEQ. CDR3: CASSPEGPPDNYEQYF. CDR3 DNA: TGTGCCAGCAGCCCAGAGGGCCCGCCTGACAACTACGAGCAGTACTTC.

This clonotype was observed a handful of times. The chain combines TRBV12-3 or TRBV12-4 with TRBJ1-4, with TRBD1 matching 9 bases. V gave up 5 bases and J gave up 3 bases; unmatched junction bases: 10. The CDR3 contains 17 residues. The CDR3 loop is CASSTYTGTGSNEKLFF. DNA for the CDR3: TGTGCCAGCAGTACGTACACCGGGACAGGGTCTAATGAAAAACTGTTTTTT.

A few counts support this clonotype. The J gene is TRBJ2-3, the V gene TRBV5-4; no reliable D call. V gave up 5 bases and J gave up 0 bases, with 13 bases separating them. The CDR3 consists of 15 residues. In germline, CDR1 is SGHNT, CDR2 YYREEE (reference sequence). The CDR3 sequence is CASRPYNQSTDTQYF. CDR3 nucleotides: TGTGCCAGCAGGCCTTATAACCAGAGCACAGATACGCAGTATTTT.

The chain couples TRBV18 to TRBJ2-1; 7 nucleotides match TRBD1. V trimming: 0 bases; J trimming: 6 bases; junction bases outside the gene matches: 5. This CDR3 comprises 15 residues. The germline V gene encodes CDR1 KGHSH and CDR2 LQKENI. CDR3 nucleotides: TGTGCCAGCTCACCACCCTCGGCAGGGGGCAATGAGCAGTTCTTC. Its protein product is CASSPPSAGGNEQFF.

The rearrangement joins TRBV7-9 to TRBJ2-6; D is unresolved. V gave up 5 bases and J gave up 0 bases, with 8 bases separating them. This CDR3 comprises 15 residues. The germline V gene has CDR1 SEHNR and CDR2 FQNEAQ (reference sequence). The CDR3, as DNA: TGTGCCAGCAGCGATAGTAGCTCTGGGGCCAACGTCCTGACTTTC. Translating gives CASSDSSSGANVLTF.

This clonotype was seen at least ten times. J is TRBJ1-2 and V is TRBV6-5; 7 bases map to TRBD1. The CDR3 is made up of 15 amino acids. CDR1 is MNHEY and CDR2 is SVGAGI in the germline V gene. V shed 0 bases and J 4 bases; nucleotides not matched to a gene: 5. The CDR3: CASSYSLDRAYGYTF. CDR3 DNA: TGTGCCAGCAGTTACTCGCTTGACAGGGCCTATGGCTACACCTTC.

Many counts were recorded for this clonotype. The chain recombines TRBV10-3 with TRBJ1-1; D is unclear. The V gene lost 5 bases and the J gene lost 1 base, with 11 bases spanning the gap. Germline CDR1 is ENHRY and CDR2 is SYGVKD. The CDR3 contains 14 residues. The CDR3 region has the DNA TGTGCCATCAGTCCGGAGGAGAGGAACACTGAAGCTTTCTTT. Encoded protein: CAISPEERNTEAFF.

This clonotype was detected many times. The chain links TRBV29-1 to TRBJ1-1, with a possible D match to TRBD1 (6 bases). With 6 bases removed from V and 7 bases from J, the gap between germline ends came to 12 bases. CDR1 and CDR2 from the germline V gene are SQVTM and ANQGSEA. The length of the CDR3 is 11 residues. The CDR3 DNA follows: TGCAGCGTACAGGGTAATGGTGAAGCTTTCTTT. Translated, it gives CSVQGNGEAFF.

This clonotype was picked up many times. This rearrangement joins TRBV6-5 to TRBJ1-1, with 7 bases aligning to TRBD1. The CDR3 spans 13 residues. Germline CDR1 and CDR2: MNHEY and SVGAGI. The V and J ends lost 8 bases and 2 bases, in that order; junction bases with no gene match: 5. The DNA for the CDR3 is TGTGCCAGCCTACAGGGGCTTAACACTGAAGCTTTCTTT. Its protein product is CASLQGLNTEAFF.

This clonotype was counted at least ten times. The chain couples TRBV7-6 to TRBJ2-7; 12 bases align to TRBD2. This CDR3 is built from 17 residues. The V segment lost 0 bases and the J segment 4 bases; nucleotides outside the gene matches: 7. Germline values: CDR1 SGHVS, CDR2 FNYEAQ. Written as DNA, the CDR3 is TGTGCCAGCAGCTTAGCCCCTAGCGGGGGGGAAGCTTACGAGCAGTACTTC. The encoded protein is CASSLAPSGGEAYEQYF.

This clonotype has just a few counts. The chain is built from TRBV25-1 and TRBJ2-1, with D possibly called TRBD1 or TRBD2 (5 bases each). The CDR3 runs to 15 residues. CDR1 is MGHDK and CDR2 is SYGVNS in the germline V gene. V was pared by 4 bases and J by 2 bases, with 12 bases between. CDR3 DNA sequence: TGTGCCAGCAGTGGGGGCGGGTTGACCTACAATGAGCAGTTCTTC. Amino acid sequence: CASSGGGLTYNEQFF.

This clonotype has a handful of counts. The gene calls are TRBV9 and TRBJ2-1; 8 nucleotides match TRBD1. Germline V gene sequence: CDR1 SGDLS, CDR2 YYNGEE. The ends lost 0 bases at V and 2 bases at J; junction bases unmatched: 1. This CDR3 contains 15 residues. DNA for the CDR3: TGTGCCAGCAGCGTAGCGGACAGGGCCTACAATGAGCAGTTCTTC. Translation gives CASSVADRAYNEQFF.

Many counts were recorded for this clonotype. The rearrangement joins TRBV20-1 to TRBJ1-1; D possibly corresponds to TRBD1 (5 bases). This CDR3 region has 10 residues. Germline loops: CDR1 DFQATT, CDR2 SNEGSKA (reference sequence). Here the CDR3 DNA reads TGCACTTCGGGGGAGTTTGAAGCTTTCTTT. Its translation is CTSGEFEAFF.

This clonotype was recorded a few times. The rearrangement uses TRBV4-3 and TRBJ2-3, with 11 bases matching TRBD2. Germline assignment: CDR1 LGHNA and CDR2 YSLEER. This CDR3 has 15 residues. J gave up 5 bases and V 0 bases, and 1 base lay outside the gene matches. The chain's CDR3 is CASSQETSGEDTQYF. CDR3 DNA: TGCGCCAGCAGCCAAGAGACTAGCGGGGAAGATACGCAGTATTTT.

This clonotype was seen at least ten times. The J gene is TRBJ1-1, the V gene TRBV19; TRBD1 might be the D (5 bases). Germline CDR1 is LNHDA and CDR2 is SQIVND (reference sequence). CDR3 size: 16 residues. V was pared by 3 bases and J by 0 bases, with 14 bases between. This chain's CDR3 is CASSIFGGTMNTEAFF. In nucleotides, the CDR3 is TGTGCCAGTAGTATTTTCGGCGGGACCATGAACACTGAAGCTTTCTTT.

This clonotype was counted a few times. The chain links TRBV29-1 to TRBJ2-5; 11 bases map to TRBD1. V dropped 0 bases and J dropped 5; count of bases not matched to a gene: 11. The CDR3 covers 17 residues. CDR1 SQVTM and CDR2 ANQGSEA come from the germline V gene. CDR3 residues: CSVEDVGQGGPLETQYF. The CDR3 DNA follows: TGCAGCGTTGAAGATGTGGGACAGGGGGGACCGTTGGAGACCCAGTACTTC.

The J gene is TRBJ1-1, the V gene TRBV11-2; no reliable D call. V lost 10 bases, J lost 0 bases, and 9 bases lay in between. The germline V gene encodes CDR1 SGHAT and CDR2 FQNNGV. CDR3 length: 12 amino acids. The CDR3 nucleotides read TGTGCCACTCGGCAGTTGAACACTGAAGCTTTCTTT. Its translation is CATRQLNTEAFF.

This clonotype was seen repeatedly, ten times or more. V and J are TRBV29-1 and TRBJ2-7; 10 bases agree with TRBD2. The V segment lost 1 base and the J segment 3 bases; nucleotides outside the gene matches: 6. This CDR3 has 15 residues. The V gene's germline CDR1 is SQVTM and CDR2 ANQGSEA. CDR3 amino acids: CSVEGFTSGDYEQYF. The CDR3 DNA is TGCAGCGTTGAAGGCTTTACTAGCGGGGACTACGAGCAGTACTTC.